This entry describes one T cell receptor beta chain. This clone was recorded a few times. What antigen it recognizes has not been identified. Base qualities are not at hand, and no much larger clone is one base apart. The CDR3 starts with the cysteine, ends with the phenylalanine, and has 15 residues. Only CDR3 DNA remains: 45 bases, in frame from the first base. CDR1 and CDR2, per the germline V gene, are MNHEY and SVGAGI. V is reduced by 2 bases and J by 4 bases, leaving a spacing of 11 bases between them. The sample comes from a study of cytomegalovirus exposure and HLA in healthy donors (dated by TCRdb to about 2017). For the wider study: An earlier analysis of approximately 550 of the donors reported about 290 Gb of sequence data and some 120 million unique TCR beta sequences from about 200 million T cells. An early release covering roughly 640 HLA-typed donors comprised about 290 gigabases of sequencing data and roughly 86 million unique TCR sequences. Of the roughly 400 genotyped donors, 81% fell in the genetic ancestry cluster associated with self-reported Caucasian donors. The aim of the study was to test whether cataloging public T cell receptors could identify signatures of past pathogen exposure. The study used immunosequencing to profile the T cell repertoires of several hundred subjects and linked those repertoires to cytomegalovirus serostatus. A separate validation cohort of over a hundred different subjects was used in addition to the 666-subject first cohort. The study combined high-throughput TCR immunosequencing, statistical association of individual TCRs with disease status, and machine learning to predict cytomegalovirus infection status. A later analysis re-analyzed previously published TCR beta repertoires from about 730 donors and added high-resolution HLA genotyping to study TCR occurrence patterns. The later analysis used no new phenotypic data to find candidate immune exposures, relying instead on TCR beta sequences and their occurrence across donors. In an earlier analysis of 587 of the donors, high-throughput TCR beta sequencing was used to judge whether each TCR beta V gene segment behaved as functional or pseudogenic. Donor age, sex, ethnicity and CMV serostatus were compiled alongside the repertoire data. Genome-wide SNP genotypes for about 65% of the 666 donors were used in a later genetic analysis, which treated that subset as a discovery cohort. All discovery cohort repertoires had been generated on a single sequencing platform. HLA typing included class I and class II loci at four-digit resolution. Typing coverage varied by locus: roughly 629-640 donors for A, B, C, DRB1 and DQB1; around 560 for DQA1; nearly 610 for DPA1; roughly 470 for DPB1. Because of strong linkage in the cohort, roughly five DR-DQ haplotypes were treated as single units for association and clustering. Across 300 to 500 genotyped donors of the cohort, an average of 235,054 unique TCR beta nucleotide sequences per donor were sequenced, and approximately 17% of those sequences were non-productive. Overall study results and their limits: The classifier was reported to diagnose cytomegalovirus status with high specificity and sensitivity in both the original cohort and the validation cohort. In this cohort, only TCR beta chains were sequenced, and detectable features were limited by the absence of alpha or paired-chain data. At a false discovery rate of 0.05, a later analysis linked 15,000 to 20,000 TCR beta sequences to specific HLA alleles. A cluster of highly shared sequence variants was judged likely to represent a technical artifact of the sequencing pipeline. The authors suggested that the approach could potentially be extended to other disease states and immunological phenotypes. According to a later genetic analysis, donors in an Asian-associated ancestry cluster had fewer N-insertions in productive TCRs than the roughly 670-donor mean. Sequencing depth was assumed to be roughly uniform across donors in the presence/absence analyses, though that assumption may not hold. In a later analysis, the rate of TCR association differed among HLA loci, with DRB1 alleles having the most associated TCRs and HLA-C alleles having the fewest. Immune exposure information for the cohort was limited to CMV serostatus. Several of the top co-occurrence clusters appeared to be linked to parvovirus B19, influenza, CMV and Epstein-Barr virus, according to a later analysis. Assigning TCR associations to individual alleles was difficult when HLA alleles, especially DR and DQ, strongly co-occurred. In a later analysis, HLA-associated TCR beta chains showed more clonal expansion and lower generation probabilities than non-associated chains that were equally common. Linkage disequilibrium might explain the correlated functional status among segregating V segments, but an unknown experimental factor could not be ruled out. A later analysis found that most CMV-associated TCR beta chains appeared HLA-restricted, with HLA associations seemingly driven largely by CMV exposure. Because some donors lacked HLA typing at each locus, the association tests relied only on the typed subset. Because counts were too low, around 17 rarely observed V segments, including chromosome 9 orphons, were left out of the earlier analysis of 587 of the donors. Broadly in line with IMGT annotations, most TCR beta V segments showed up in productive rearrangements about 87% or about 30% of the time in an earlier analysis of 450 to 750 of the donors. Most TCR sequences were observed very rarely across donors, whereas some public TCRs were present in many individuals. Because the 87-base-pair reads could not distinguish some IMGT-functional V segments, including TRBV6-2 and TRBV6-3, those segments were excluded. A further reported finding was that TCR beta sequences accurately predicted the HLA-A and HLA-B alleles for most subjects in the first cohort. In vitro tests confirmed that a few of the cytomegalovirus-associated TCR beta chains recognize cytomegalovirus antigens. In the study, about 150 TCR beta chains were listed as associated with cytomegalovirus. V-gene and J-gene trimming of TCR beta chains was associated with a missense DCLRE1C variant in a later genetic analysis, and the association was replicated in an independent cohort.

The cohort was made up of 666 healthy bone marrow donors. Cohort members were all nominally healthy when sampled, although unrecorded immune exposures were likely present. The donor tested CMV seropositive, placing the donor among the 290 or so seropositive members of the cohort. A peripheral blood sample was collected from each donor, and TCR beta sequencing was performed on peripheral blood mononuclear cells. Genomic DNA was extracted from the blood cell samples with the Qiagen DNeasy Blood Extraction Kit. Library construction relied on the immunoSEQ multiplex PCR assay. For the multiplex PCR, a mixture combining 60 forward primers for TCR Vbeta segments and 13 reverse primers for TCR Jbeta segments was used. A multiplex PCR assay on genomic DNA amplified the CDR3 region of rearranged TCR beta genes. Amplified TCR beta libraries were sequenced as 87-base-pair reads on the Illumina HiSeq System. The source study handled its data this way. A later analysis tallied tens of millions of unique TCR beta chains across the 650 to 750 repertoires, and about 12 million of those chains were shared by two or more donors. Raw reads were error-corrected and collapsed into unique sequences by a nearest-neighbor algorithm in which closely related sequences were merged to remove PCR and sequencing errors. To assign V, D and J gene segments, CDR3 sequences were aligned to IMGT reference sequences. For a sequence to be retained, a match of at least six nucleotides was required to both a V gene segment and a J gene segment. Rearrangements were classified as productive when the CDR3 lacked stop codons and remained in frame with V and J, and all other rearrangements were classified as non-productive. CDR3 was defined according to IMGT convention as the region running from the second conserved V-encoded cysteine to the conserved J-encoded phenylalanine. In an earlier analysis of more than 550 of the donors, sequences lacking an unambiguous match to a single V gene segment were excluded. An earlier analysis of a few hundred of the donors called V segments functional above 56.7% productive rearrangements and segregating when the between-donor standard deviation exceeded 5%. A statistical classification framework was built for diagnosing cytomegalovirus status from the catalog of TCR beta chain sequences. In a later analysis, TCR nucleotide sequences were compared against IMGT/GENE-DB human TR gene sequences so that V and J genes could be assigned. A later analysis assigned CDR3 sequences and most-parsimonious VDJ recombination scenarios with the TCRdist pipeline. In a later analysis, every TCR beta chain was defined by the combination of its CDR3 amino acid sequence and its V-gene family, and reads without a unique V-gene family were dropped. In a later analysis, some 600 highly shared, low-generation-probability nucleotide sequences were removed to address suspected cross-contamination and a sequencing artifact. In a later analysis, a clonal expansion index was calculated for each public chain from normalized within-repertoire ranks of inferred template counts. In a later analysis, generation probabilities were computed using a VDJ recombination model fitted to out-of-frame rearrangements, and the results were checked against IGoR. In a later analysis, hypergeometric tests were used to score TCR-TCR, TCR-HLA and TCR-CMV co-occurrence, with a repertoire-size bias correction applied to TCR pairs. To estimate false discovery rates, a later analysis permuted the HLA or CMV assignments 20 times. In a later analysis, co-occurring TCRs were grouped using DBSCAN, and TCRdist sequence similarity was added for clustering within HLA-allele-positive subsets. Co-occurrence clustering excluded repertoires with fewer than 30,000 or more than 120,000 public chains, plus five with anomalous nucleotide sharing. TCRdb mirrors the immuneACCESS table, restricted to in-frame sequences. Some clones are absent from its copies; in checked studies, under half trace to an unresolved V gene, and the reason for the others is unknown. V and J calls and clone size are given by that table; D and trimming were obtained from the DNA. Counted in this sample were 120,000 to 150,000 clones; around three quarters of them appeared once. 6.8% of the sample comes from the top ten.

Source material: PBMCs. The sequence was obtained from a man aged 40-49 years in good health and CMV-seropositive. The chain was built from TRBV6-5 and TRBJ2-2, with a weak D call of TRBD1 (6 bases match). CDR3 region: CASSYHTGITGELFF. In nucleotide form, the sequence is TGTGCCAGCAGTTACCATACAGGGATCACCGGGGAGCTGTTTTTT.